What follows is one TCR beta chain and its context. The antigen remains unidentified. Deletions cut 0 bases from V and 7 bases from J, with 20 bases between. In germline, CDR1 is SGHAT, CDR2 FQNNGV. The CDR3 totals 17 residues. These data come from a study of T-cell reconstitution after alpha-beta-depleted transplantation in children. Unique molecular identifiers were incorporated during preparation of the TCRbeta library. One entry per CDR3 protein, called by TCRdb with MiXCR from the PCR reads. The table has fewer than 1 million distinct CDR3 sequences, around 17% seen once. Study-level findings and limits: Several hundred expanded graft clones reportedly supplied alpha-beta T cells about two months after transplant. Surviving recipient T cells and thymic progenitors produced the high day-60 TCRbeta diversity seen in some patients.

Sequences were derived from PBMCs, mostly from graft donor cells, sampled 360 days after TCRalphabeta/CD19-depleted stem cell transplant. The V and J genes are TRBV11-2 and TRBJ2-3, with D perhaps assigned TRBD1 or TRBD2 (6 bases each). This clonotype originated in a male patient between 5 and 17 years old who had a stem cell transplant for acute lymphoblastic leukemia, so the T cells may come from the graft donor. CDR3 protein: CASSLEVGRGGLNTQYF. The CDR3 nucleotides are TGTGCCAGCAGCTTAGAGGTCGGGAGAGGGGGTTTAAATACGCAGTATTTT.